This is a list of T cell receptor beta chains from one sample in a study of T cells in Graves' hyperthyroidism and ophthalmopathy. TCRdb recomputed calls from the multiplex PCR reads with MiXCR, one row per CDR3 protein. This sample has under 400,000 distinct CDR3 sequences, with just under 25% found just once. What was sequenced was blood. These receptors all come from a man in his forties or fifties with Graves' hyperthyroidism. Each CDR3 is given with its conserved first and last residue. D genes are given only for firm matches. The size of a clone is reported for some rows only, either as once, few or many, or as a class for expanded clones.

v_gene,d_gene,j_gene,abundance,CDR3nt,CDR3aa
TRBV6-2/TRBV6-3,TRBD1,TRBJ2-7,once,TGTGCCACCCGGACAGGGCCCTACGAGCAGTACTTC,CATRTGPYEQYF
TRBV3-1,TRBD2,TRBJ2-5,many,TGTGCCAGCAGCCAAGGACTAGCACGGGAGACCCAGTACTTC,CASSQGLARETQYF
TRBV6-1,TRBD2,TRBJ2-7,many,TGTGCCAGCACCAGGACTAGCTGGGACGAGCAGTACTTC,CASTRTSWDEQYF
TRBV20-1,TRBD2,TRBJ2-4,-,TGCAGTGCTGTCTCTAGCGGGGGGGCCAAAAACATTCAGTACTTC,CSAVSSGGAKNIQYF
TRBV18,-,TRBJ1-1,-,TGTGCCAGCTCACCTGGCGGCTCAATGAACACTGAAGCTTTCTTT,CASSPGGSMNTEAFF
TRBV7-3,TRBD2,TRBJ2-1,few,TGTGCCAGCAGCTTATTTCTAGCGGGAACGAATGAGCAGTTCTTC,CASSLFLAGTNEQFF
TRBV19,-,TRBJ2-6,few,TGTGCCAGCGAACCGGGACGCCCTGGGGCCAACGTCCTGACTTTC,CASEPGRPGANVLTF
TRBV10-3,TRBD1,TRBJ2-2,-,TGTGCCATCATGAGGACAGGTGGGAACACCGGGGAGCTGTTTTTT,CAIMRTGGNTGELFF
TRBV18,-,TRBJ1-1,-,TGTGCCAGCTCACCAGAGATGGGCACTGAAGCTTTCTTT,CASSPEMGTEAFF
TRBV5-1,-,TRBJ2-7,few,TGCGCCAGCAGCTTGTCTACGGGGGAAGGGGAGCAGTACTTC,CASSLSTGEGEQYF
TRBV20-1,-,TRBJ2-1,once,TGCAGTGCTAACAAAAGGGAGCAGTTCTTC,CSANKREQFF
TRBV24-1,TRBD1,TRBJ1-2,-,TGTGCCACCAGTGAAACCACGACAGGGCCGAGAGGCGGCTACACCTTC,CATSETTTGPRGGYTF
TRBV2,TRBD2,TRBJ2-7,-,TGTGCCAGCCGAAGGCCCGGGACTAGCGGCTACGAGCAGTACTTC,CASRRPGTSGYEQYF
TRBV7-9,-,TRBJ2-5,-,TGTGCCAGCAGCTTCAGGGTTAGAGGCGAGACCCAGTACTTC,CASSFRVRGETQYF
TRBV20-1,-,TRBJ2-1,-,TGCAGTGCCGGACGAGCGGCGGTAGGTGATGAGCAGTTCTTC,CSAGRAAVGDEQFF
TRBV7-3,-,TRBJ2-5,once,TGTGCCAGCAGCTTGAGCGCGGGAGAGACCCAGTACTTC,CASSLSAGETQYF
TRBV18,-,TRBJ1-1,few,TGTGCCAGCTCACCGAAAGGGGGGTCTGAAGCTTTCTTT,CASSPKGGSEAFF
TRBV20-1,TRBD2,TRBJ2-3,many,TGCAGTGCTAGGACTAGCGCCACAGATACGCAGTATTTT,CSARTSATDTQYF
TRBV6-1,TRBD2,TRBJ2-1,-,TGTGCCAGCAGTCCCGGACTAGCGGGAGTTAACAATGAGCAGTTCTTC,CASSPGLAGVNNEQFF
TRBV7-2,TRBD1,TRBJ1-5,few,TGTGCCAGCAGCCCAGGGACAGGGGAGAGTCAGCCCCAGCATTTT,CASSPGTGESQPQHF
TRBV29-1,-,TRBJ1-1,many,TGCAGCGTTGACCGGGCGAAGACTGAAGCTTTCTTT,CSVDRAKTEAFF
TRBV6-1,TRBD2,TRBJ2-5,few,TGTGCCAGCACCGGATTAGCGGGGTACCAAGAGACCCAGTACTTC,CASTGLAGYQETQYF
TRBV11-2,-,TRBJ2-7,-,TGTGCCAGCAGCGTCAACAGGGCGTACGAGCAGTACTTC,CASSVNRAYEQYF
TRBV3-1,-,TRBJ2-1,-,TGCGCCAGCAGTGGGGGGGGCAGGTCCTACAATGAGCAGTTCTTC,CASSGGGRSYNEQFF
TRBV20-1,-,TRBJ2-7,few,TGCAGTGCCCCCCGATCGACTAGTCACGAGCAGTACTTC,CSAPRSTSHEQYF
TRBV30,-,TRBJ2-5,-,TGTGCCTGGAGTGTGCAAGGGGGGAAGGAGACCCAGTACTTC,CAWSVQGGKETQYF
TRBV7-2,-,TRBJ2-2,few,TGTGCCAGCAGCTTAGCAGCTAGCGCTCGGGAGCTGTTTTTT,CASSLAASARELFF
TRBV12-5,-,TRBJ1-1,few,TGTGCTAGTGGTTTAGGCAGCGGGGACACTGAAGCTTTCTTT,CASGLGSGDTEAFF
TRBV2,TRBD2,TRBJ2-1,many,TGTGCCAGCAGTCCTAGCGGGACTAGGAATGAGCAGTTCTTC,CASSPSGTRNEQFF
TRBV27,-,TRBJ2-7,many,TGTGCCAGCAGTTTAATATCCGGGCGGAGGTCCTACGAGCAGTACTTC,CASSLISGRRSYEQYF
TRBV5-1,-,TRBJ2-3,many,TGCGCCAGCAGCCAGGGGACAAGCCCCCTCACGGATACGCAGTATTTT,CASSQGTSPLTDTQYF
TRBV7-9,TRBD2,TRBJ2-1,-,TGTGCCAGCAGCCCCCCGACGGGAGGGCTAGGCAATGAGCAGTTCTTC,CASSPPTGGLGNEQFF
TRBV27,-,TRBJ2-1,-,TGTGCCAGCAGTTTAACCCCCTACAATGAGCAGTTCTTC,CASSLTPYNEQFF
TRBV2,-,TRBJ1-3,-,TGTGCCAGCAGGGTATCTGGAAACACCATATATTTT,CASRVSGNTIYF
TRBV6-1,TRBD1,TRBJ2-7,few,TGTGCCACCGACAGGGGCTCCTACGAGCAGTACTTC,CATDRGSYEQYF
TRBV24-1,-,TRBJ2-1,few,TGTGCCACCAAGGGGAGCTCCTACAATGAGCAGTTCTTC,CATKGSSYNEQFF
TRBV15,-,TRBJ2-3,few,TGTGCCACCAGCAGAGTGAGCGCAGATACGCAGTATTTT,CATSRVSADTQYF
TRBV24-1,TRBD1,TRBJ1-5,-,TGTGCCACCAGTGAAGGGACAGGGCCCAATCAGCCCCAGCATTTT,CATSEGTGPNQPQHF
TRBV6-1,-,TRBJ1-1,many,TGTGCCAGCACCAAATCCACAGGGACCACTGAAGCTTTCTTT,CASTKSTGTTEAFF
TRBV7-9,-,TRBJ2-7,many,TGTGCCAGCAGCTCTCAGACTACATCCTACGAGCAGTACTTC,CASSSQTTSYEQYF